This entry is about one T cell receptor beta chain. Its target is not known. The CDR3 has 11 residues. CDR1 and CDR2 from the germline V gene are MNHEY and SMNVEV (reference sequence). V was clipped by 8 bases and J by 3 bases, with 7 bases between them. This specimen belongs to a study of early T cells in non-severe SARS-CoV-2 infection. Study information: Bulk RNA from unsorted whole blood was sequenced; chains were unpaired.

Study-level points and caveats: Clonotype matching in VDJdb favored anti-spike CD8 responses and did not capture private and CD4 specificities.

Each cDNA molecule carried a unique molecular identifier. TCRdb re-called the 5' RACE reads through MiXCR, storing one row per CDR3 protein. The sample shows some 30,000 distinct CDR3 sequences, roughly 5.8% of them seen only once. This receptor was obtained from an adult who was a healthcare worker with PCR-confirmed SARS-CoV-2 infection or an uninfected control (not recorded which). Sequencing was done on a sample of whole blood. The chain uses TRBV27 and TRBJ1-2; no firm D call. The CDR3 spells CASGNHYGYTF. The CDR3 coding sequence is TGTGCCAGCGGAAACCACTATGGCTACACCTTC.